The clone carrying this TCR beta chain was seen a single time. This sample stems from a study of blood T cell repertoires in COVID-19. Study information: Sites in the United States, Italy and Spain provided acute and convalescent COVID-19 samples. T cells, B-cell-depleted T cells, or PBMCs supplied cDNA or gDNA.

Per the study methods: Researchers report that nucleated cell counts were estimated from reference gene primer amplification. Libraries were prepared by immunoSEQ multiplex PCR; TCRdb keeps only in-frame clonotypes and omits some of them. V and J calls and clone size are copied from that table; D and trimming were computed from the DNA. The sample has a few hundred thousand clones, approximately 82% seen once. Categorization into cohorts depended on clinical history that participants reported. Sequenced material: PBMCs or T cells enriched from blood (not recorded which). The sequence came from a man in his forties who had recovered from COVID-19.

The CDR3 loop is CASSFAGFYGYTF. CDR3 in DNA: TGTGCCAGCAGCTTTGCCGGTTTCTATGGCTACACCTTC. The genes are TRBV7-9 and TRBJ1-2; D gene uncertain. CDR3 length: 13 residues. Germline assignment: CDR1 SEHNR and CDR2 FQNEAQ (reference sequence). V was cut by 3 bases and J by 4 bases, with 9 bases left in between.